The 5 T cell receptor beta chains below were found in one sample sequenced in a study of neurological immune-mediated disorders. TCRdb re-analysed the 5' RACE reads in MiXCR, keeping a single row per CDR3 protein. The sample contains over 45,000 distinct CDR3 sequences, about 3% of which appear only once. Sequenced: PBMCs. Source of these receptors: a man aged 40-55 years with multiple sclerosis.

This clonotype has a count of ten or more. The CDR3 is CASSPIMNTGELFF. The CDR3 coding sequence is TGCGCCAGCAGCCCTATAATGAACACCGGGGAGCTGTTTTTT. The J gene is TRBJ2-2, the V gene TRBV5-1, with unresolved D. V lost 4 bases, J lost 1 base, and 8 bases lay in between. Germline assignment: CDR1 SGHRS and CDR2 YFSETQ. The CDR3 runs to 14 residues.

This clonotype was observed at least ten times. The chain has TRBV12-3 or TRBV12-4 and TRBJ2-6; maybe TRBD2 (6 bases). Trimming stripped 8 bases from V and 3 bases from J, with 17 bases between. The CDR3 consists of 16 residues. The CDR3 nucleotides are TGTGCCAGCCGCTTATCGGGGGTGAGTGGGGCCAACGTCCTGACTTTC. This codes for CASRLSGVSGANVLTF.

This clonotype was counted ten times or more. J is TRBJ2-2 and V is TRBV15; 9 bases are a match to TRBD2. The germline V gene has CDR1 LNHNV and CDR2 YYDKDF (reference sequence). V was pared by 0 bases and J by 3 bases, with 8 bases of the junction left unmatched. This CDR3 comprises 18 residues. CDR3: CATSRDPAGGFHTGELFF. Written as DNA, the CDR3 is TGTGCCACCAGCAGAGATCCAGCGGGGGGCTTCCACACCGGGGAGCTGTTTTTT. The full variable domain, rest sourced from reference TRBV15 and TRBJ2-2, is DAMVIQNPRYQVTQFGKPVTLSCSQTLNHNVMYWYQQKSSQAPKLLFHYYDKDFNNEADTPDNFQSRRPNTSFCFLDIRSPGLGDTAMYLCATSRDPAGGFHTGELFFGEGSRLTVL.

The chain links TRBV14 to TRBJ1-4; 9 bases line up with TRBD1. After removal of 5 bases from V and 8 bases from J, the junction contained 15 bases not matched to a gene. This CDR3 region has 17 residues. Germline CDR1 SGHDN, CDR2 FVKESK. This CDR3 is CASSIRDRDRVYEKLFF. The CDR3 DNA reads as TGTGCCAGCAGCATCCGGGACAGGGACCGAGTTTACGAAAAACTGTTTTTT.

Ten or more counts support this clonotype. The chain joins TRBV5-1 to TRBJ2-3; 13 nucleotides match TRBD2. The CDR3 sequence is 18 residues long. With 5 bases clipped from V and 6 bases from J, the junction kept 15 bases outside the gene matches. CDR1 and CDR2 (germline): SGHRS, YFSETQ. CDR3 in amino acids: CASSPTSKSTSGGDTQYF. The CDR3 DNA reads as TGCGCCAGCAGTCCCACGTCGAAGTCGACTAGCGGGGGGGATACGCAGTATTTT.